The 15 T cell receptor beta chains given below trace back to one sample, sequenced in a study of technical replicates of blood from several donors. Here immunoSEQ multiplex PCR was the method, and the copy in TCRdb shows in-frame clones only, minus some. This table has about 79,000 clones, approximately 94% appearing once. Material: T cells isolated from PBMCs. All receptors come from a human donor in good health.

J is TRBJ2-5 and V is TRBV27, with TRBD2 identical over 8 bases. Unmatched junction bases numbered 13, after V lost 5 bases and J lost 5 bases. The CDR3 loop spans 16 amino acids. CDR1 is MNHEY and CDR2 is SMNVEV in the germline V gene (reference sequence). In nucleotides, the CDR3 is TGTGCCAGCAGTATAGGACTAGCAGGGGTCGGGGAGACCCAGTACTTC. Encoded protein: CASSIGLAGVGETQYF.

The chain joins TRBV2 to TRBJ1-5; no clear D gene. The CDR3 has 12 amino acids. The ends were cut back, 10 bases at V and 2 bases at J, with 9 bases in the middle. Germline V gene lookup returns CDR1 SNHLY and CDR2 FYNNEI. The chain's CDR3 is CAISRGNQPQHF. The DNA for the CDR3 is TGTGCCATATCTCGGGGCAATCAGCCCCAGCATTTT.

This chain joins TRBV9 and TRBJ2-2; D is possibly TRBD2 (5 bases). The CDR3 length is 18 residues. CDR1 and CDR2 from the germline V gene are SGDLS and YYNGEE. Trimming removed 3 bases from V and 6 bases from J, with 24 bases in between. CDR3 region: CASSALQIHARVSGELFF. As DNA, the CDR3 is TGTGCCAGCAGCGCCCTTCAAATCCACGCGAGGGTATCCGGGGAGCTGTTTTTT.

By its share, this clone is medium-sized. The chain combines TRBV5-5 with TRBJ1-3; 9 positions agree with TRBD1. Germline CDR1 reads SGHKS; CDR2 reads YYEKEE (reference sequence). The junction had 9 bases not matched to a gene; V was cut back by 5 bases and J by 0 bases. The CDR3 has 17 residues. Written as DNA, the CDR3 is TGTGCCAGCAGACGATCCCCGGGACAGGGCTCTGGAAACACCATATATTTT. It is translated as CASRRSPGQGSGNTIYF. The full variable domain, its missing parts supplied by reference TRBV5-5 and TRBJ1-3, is DAGVTQSPTHLIKTRGQQVTLRCSPISGHKSVSWYQQVLGQGPQFIFQYYEKEERGRGNFPDRFSARQFPNYSSELNVNALLLGDSALYLCASRRSPGQGSGNTIYFGEGSWLTVV.

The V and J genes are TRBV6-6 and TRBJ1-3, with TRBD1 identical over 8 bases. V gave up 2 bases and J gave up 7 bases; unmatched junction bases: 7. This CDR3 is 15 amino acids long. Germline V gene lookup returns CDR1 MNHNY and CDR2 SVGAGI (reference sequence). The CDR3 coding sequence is TGTGCCAGCAGTTACGCACCCCAGGGGGCGAACACCATATATTTT. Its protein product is CASSYAPQGANTIYF.

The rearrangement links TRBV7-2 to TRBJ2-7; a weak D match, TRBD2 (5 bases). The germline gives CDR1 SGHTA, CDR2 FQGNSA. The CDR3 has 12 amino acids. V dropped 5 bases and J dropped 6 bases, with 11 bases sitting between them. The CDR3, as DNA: TGTGCCAGCAGCCCCCTCGCGGGCGAGCAGTACTTC. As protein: CASSPLAGEQYF.

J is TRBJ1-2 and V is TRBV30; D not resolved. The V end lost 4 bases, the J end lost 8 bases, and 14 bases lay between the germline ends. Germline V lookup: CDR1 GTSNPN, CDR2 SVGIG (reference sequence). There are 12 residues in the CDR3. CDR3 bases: TGTGCCTGGACAACGAAGGTCGGGGGCTACACCTTC. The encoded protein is CAWTTKVGGYTF.

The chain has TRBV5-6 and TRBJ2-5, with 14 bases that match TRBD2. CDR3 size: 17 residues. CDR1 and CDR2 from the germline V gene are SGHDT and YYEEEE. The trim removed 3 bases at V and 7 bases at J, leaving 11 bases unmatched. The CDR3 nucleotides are TGTGCCAGCAGCTCTTTAGGGACTAGCGGGAGATCGGGGACCCAGTACTTC. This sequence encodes CASSSLGTSGRSGTQYF.

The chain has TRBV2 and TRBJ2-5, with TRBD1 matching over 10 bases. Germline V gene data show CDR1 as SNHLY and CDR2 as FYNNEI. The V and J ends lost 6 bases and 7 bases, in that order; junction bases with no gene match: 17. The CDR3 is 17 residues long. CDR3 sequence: CASRSDPGTGAGGTQYF. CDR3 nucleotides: TGTGCCAGCAGGTCGGACCCCGGGACAGGGGCAGGAGGGACCCAGTACTTC.

CDR3 in DNA: TGCGCCAGCAGTGAGCCGAATTCGATCGGGGCAGATACGCAGTATTTT. Its protein is CASSEPNSIGADTQYF. The gene calls are TRBV10-1 and TRBJ2-3; possible D gene TRBD2, 5 bases. Trimming cost V 2 bases and J 4 bases, with 16 bases left between them. Germline V gene data show CDR1 as WNHNN and CDR2 as SYGVQD (reference sequence). This CDR3 comprises 16 residues.

The CDR3 coding sequence is TGCGCCAGCAGCTTCGGGGATACCGGGGAGCTGTTTTTT. This translates into CASSFGDTGELFF. This chain joins TRBV5-1 and TRBJ2-2; tentatively, D is TRBD2 (5 bases). V was shortened by 2 bases and J by 5 bases, with 7 bases between the two germline ends. This CDR3 spans 13 amino acids. CDR1 and CDR2 (germline): SGHRS, YFSETQ.

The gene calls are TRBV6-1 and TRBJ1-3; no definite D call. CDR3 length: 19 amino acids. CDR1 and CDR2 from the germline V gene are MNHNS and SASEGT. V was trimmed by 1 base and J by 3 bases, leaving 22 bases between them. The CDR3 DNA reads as TGTGCCAGCAGTGAAGAACCCCAAGAGAGCCTAGCTATTGGAAACACCATATATTTT. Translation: CASSEEPQESLAIGNTIYF.

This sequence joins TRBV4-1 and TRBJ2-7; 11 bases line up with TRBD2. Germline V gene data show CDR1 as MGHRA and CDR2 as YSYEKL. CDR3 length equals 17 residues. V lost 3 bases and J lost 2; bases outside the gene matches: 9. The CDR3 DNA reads TGCGCCAGCAGCCAGGGGCGGGGACTAGCGGATACCTACGAGCAGTACTTC. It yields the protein CASSQGRGLADTYEQYF.

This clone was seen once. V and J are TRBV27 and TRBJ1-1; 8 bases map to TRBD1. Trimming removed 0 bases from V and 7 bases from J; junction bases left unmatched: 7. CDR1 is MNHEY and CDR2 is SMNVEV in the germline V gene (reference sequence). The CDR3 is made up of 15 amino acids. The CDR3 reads CASSLSSGGEFEAFF. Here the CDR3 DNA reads TGTGCCAGCAGTTTATCGTCAGGGGGCGAGTTTGAAGCTTTCTTT.

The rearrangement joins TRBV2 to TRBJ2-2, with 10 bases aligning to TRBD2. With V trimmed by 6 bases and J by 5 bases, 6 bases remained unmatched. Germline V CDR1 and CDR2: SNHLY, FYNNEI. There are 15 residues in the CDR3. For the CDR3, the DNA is TGTGCCAGCAGGACCCTAGCGGGAGCGACCGGGGAGCTGTTTTTT. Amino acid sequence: CASRTLAGATGELFF.